Detailed here is one T cell receptor (beta chain). This record belongs to a study of blood T cell repertoires in COVID-19. Assay used: immunoSEQ multiplex PCR; TCRdb lists only in-frame clones, some missing. Among approximately 170,000 clones listed, approximately 87% were seen once. With 3 bases removed from V and 3 bases from J, the gap between germline ends came to 14 bases. The CDR3 contains 15 residues. Per germline, CDR1 MNHNS and CDR2 SASEGT. Sequencing input: peripheral blood. The rearrangement uses TRBV6-1 and TRBJ1-2; possible D gene TRBD1, 6 bases. This TCR was recovered from an older woman with COVID-19, enrolled during active disease. CDR3 coding DNA: TGTGCCAGCAGTGACAACAGGGTTAGTCACTATGGCTACACCTTC. This codes for CASSDNRVSHYGYTF.